A single sample is the source of the 8 T cell receptor beta chains below, sequenced in a study of PD-L1 blockade in urothelial cancer. TCRdb's table, derived via immunoSEQ multiplex PCR, lists solely in-frame clones and lacks some. The sample holds roughly 120,000 clones, more than 85% seen once. As to time point: peripheral blood 6 weeks after treatment start. The sample here was PBMCs, taken around atezolizumab (anti-PD-L1) treatment. These receptors were collected from a man aged 55 to 70 with urothelial cancer.

The chain employs TRBV6-1 and TRBJ2-2; 7 positions agree with TRBD2. This CDR3 contains 15 residues. Germline V gene lookup returns CDR1 MNHNS and CDR2 SASEGT. V was clipped by 3 bases and J by 1 base; unmatched bases: 2. The CDR3 loop reads CASSDKRGNTGELFF. CDR3 bases: TGTGCCAGCAGTGATAAGCGGGGGAACACCGGGGAGCTGTTTTTT.

This chain links TRBV28 with TRBJ1-5, with D perhaps TRBD1 (6 bases). This CDR3 has 15 residues. V lost 7 bases, J lost 0 bases, and 13 bases lay in between. The germline gives CDR1 MDHEN, CDR2 SYDVKM. CDR3 DNA: TGTGCCAGCATCCTAGGACAGCCTAGCAATCAGCCCCAGCATTTT. Translated: CASILGQPSNQPQHF.

The gene calls are TRBV6-6 and TRBJ2-5; 8 positions match TRBD2. This CDR3 has 15 residues. Looked up from germline, CDR1 is MNHNY and CDR2 is SVGAGI (reference sequence). V trimming: 6 bases; J trimming: 0 bases; junction bases outside the gene matches: 6. In DNA, the CDR3 is TGTGCCAGCAGCCTAAGCGGGAGTAACCAAGAGACCCAGTACTTC. This sequence encodes CASSLSGSNQETQYF.

The chain joins TRBV5-4 to TRBJ1-1, with D uncertain. This CDR3 is built from 13 residues. CDR1 and CDR2 (germline): SGHNT, YYREEE (reference sequence). V dropped 2 bases and J dropped 0 bases, with 5 bases sitting between them. In nucleotides, the CDR3 is TGTGCCAGCAGCTTCGGGATGAACACTGAAGCTTTCTTT. Its translation is CASSFGMNTEAFF.

The V call is TRBV11-2, the J call TRBJ2-5; tentative D call: TRBD2 (5 bases). V was shortened by 7 bases and J by 4 bases, with 19 bases between the two germline ends. From germline, CDR1 is SGHAT and CDR2 FQNNGV. The length of the CDR3 is 15 residues. The CDR3 is CASKKAGGRGETQYF. In nucleotides, the CDR3 is TGTGCCAGCAAAAAAGCAGGTGGACGGGGAGAGACCCAGTACTTC.

The rearrangement links TRBV28 to TRBJ1-2; the D gene is possibly TRBD1 (5 bases). V shed 8 bases and J shed 2 bases, with 6 bases lying between them. From germline, CDR1 is MDHEN and CDR2 SYDVKM. The length of the CDR3 is 11 residues. The CDR3 region has the DNA TGTGCCAGCGGGGGGAACTATGGCTACACCTTC. The encoded protein is CASGGNYGYTF.

The J gene is TRBJ2-5, the V gene TRBV7-2; 8 bases match TRBD2. Germline V gives CDR1 SGHTA, CDR2 FQGNSA. V dropped 5 bases and J dropped 4; count of bases not matched to a gene: 6. The CDR3 has 14 residues. CDR3 in DNA: TGTGCCAGCAGCCCCGGGGGGGGAGGAGAGACCCAGTACTTC. Translation gives CASSPGGGGETQYF.

The J gene is TRBJ2-7, the V gene TRBV11-2, with D possibly TRBD1 on 6 matching bases. The CDR3 totals 14 residues. The germline CDR1 and CDR2 sequences are SGHAT and FQNNGV. V was cut by 4 bases and J by 2 bases, with 12 bases left in between. CDR3 in DNA: TGTGCCAGCAGCTGGGGGCCAGGGGCCTACGAGCAGTACTTC. The encoded protein is CASSWGPGAYEQYF.